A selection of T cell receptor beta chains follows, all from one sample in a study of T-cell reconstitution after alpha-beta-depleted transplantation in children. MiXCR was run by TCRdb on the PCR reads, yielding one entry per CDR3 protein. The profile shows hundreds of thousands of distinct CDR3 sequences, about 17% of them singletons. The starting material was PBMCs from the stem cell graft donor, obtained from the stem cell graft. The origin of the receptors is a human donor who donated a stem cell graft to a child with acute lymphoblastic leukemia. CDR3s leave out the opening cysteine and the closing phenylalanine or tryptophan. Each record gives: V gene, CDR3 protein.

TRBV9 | ASSAGQGGSPLH
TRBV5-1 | ASSEGHTQETQY
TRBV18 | ASSPPVLAGVDTQY
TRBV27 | ASSPMNPLQGDTGELF
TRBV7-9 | ASSLVGQGLTYEQY
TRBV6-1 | ASSPKGRVTRTDTQY
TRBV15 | ATSSSLADSYEQY
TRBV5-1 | ASRDQTRYEQY
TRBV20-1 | SASGWSGELF
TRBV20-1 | SARDYRTSGTSSYNEQF
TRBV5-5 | ASSHPPSGSYEQY
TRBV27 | ASRAGSLSPNTEAF
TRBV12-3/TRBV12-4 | ASSLDRPYYGYT
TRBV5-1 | ASSLGTGGNYEQY
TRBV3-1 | ASSQTDEQY
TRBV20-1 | SASPGPILGNQPQH
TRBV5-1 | ASSATHYEQY
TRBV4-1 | ASSHPDRFGEQY
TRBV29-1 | SVEVQGHEQY
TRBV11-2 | ASSLEWGGTGTIVEQF
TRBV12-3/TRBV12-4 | ASSSTNRAYEQY
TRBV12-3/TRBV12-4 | ASSAGTSGSRVQF
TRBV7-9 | ASSPRYEGKWTQY
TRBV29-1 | SVEAALGGELF
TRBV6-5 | ASSYDGPNEQF
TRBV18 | ASSIDSVATEAF
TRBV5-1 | ASSFRTGNFANYGYT
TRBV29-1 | SVDAVSSYNEQF
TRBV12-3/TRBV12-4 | ASSPQANYGYT
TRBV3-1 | ASSNGGRGDTEAF
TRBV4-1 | ASRTGETYNEQF
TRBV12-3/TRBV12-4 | ASSLAWSGAPDTQY
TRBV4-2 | ASSPVGVGGDSFSGANVLT
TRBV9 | ASSAGRDRGILNTEAF
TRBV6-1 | ASGTGWNTEAF
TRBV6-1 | ASTGGQSGSGNTIY
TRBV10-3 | AISPSGSRYEQY
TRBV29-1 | SVEGATGLNEKLF
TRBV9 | ASSVELNTEAF
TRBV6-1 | ASSLTGGNEAF
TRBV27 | ASSSIPGATGELF
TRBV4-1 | ASSPRPGPRDEQF
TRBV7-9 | ASSLAHADYGYT
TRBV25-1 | ASSVGAGGETQY
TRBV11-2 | ASSWDGTSGEQF
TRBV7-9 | ASSIPGLGTDTQY
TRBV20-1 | SARFDRAMNTEAF